The source of this TCR beta chain is a study of metastatic and nonmetastatic thyroid tumors. Looking at the study overall: Repertoire comparisons spanned blood and tumor or nodule tissue from malignant and benign thyroid patients.

To note about this clone: Its antigen is undetermined. The junction differs from germline at one of its ends, possibly a read error.

All patients were untreated before thyroid surgery. Study-wide results and caveats: Benign nodules reportedly had significantly lower TCR beta diversity than malignant thyroid tumors in blood and tumor.

Original processing methods: The authors used CDR3 differences across clinicopathological groups to build a distant-metastasis classifier for papillary thyroid cancer. TCRdb redid the clone calls on the PCR reads using MiXCR. The V and J calls reflect TCRdb's pipeline rather than the authors' work. The sample records roughly 53,000 clones, around 20% being singletons. Sequencing input: blood. The receptor's source is a female donor with papillary thyroid cancer or a benign thyroid nodule (not recorded which). Some clones in this sample may be carry-over from other donors' samples.

CDR3 bases: TGTGCCAGCATCTTAGTTGGAACGGGAGGGAACGAGCAGTACTTC. It is translated as CASILVGTGGNEQYF. The chain employs TRBV7-2 and TRBJ2-7; TRBD2 matches at 8 bases. The germline gives CDR1 SGHTA, CDR2 FQGNSA. CDR3 length: 15 amino acids. The complete variable domain, with remaining parts taken from reference TRBV7-2 and TRBJ2-7, reads GAGVSQSPSNKVTEKGKDVELRCDPISGHTALYWYRQSLGQGLEFLIYFQGNSAPDKSGLPSDRFSAERTGGSVSTLTIQRTQQEDSAVYLCASILVGTGGNEQYFGPGTRLTVT.